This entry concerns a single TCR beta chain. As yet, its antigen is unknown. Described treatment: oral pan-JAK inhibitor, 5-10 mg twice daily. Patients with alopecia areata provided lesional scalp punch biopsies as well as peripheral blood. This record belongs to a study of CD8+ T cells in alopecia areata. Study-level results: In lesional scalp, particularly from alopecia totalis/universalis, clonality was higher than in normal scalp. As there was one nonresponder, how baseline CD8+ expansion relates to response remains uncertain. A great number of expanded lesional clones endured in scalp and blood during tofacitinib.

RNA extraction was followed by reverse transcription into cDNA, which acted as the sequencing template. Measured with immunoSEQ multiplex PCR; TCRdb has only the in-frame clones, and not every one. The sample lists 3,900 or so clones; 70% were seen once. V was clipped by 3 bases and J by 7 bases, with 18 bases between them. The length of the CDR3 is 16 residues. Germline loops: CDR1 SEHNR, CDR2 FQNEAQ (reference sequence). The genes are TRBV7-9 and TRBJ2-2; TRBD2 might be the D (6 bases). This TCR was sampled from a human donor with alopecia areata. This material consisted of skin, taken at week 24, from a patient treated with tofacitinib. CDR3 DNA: TGTGCCAGCAGCTTGACTCAACTAGCCCGAGGCGGGGAGCTGTTTTTT. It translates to CASSLTQLARGGELFF.